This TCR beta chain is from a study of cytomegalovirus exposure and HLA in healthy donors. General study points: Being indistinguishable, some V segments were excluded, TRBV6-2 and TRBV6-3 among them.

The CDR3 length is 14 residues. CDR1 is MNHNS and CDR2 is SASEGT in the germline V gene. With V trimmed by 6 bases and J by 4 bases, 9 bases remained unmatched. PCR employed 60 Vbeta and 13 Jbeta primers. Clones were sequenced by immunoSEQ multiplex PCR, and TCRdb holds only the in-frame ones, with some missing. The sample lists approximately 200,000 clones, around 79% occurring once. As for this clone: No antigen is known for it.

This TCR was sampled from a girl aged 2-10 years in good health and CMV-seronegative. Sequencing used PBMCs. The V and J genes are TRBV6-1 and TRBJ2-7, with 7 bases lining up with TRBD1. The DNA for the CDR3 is TGTGCCAGCAGGACCGGGACAGATCGTTACGAGCAGTACTTC. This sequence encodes CASRTGTDRYEQYF.